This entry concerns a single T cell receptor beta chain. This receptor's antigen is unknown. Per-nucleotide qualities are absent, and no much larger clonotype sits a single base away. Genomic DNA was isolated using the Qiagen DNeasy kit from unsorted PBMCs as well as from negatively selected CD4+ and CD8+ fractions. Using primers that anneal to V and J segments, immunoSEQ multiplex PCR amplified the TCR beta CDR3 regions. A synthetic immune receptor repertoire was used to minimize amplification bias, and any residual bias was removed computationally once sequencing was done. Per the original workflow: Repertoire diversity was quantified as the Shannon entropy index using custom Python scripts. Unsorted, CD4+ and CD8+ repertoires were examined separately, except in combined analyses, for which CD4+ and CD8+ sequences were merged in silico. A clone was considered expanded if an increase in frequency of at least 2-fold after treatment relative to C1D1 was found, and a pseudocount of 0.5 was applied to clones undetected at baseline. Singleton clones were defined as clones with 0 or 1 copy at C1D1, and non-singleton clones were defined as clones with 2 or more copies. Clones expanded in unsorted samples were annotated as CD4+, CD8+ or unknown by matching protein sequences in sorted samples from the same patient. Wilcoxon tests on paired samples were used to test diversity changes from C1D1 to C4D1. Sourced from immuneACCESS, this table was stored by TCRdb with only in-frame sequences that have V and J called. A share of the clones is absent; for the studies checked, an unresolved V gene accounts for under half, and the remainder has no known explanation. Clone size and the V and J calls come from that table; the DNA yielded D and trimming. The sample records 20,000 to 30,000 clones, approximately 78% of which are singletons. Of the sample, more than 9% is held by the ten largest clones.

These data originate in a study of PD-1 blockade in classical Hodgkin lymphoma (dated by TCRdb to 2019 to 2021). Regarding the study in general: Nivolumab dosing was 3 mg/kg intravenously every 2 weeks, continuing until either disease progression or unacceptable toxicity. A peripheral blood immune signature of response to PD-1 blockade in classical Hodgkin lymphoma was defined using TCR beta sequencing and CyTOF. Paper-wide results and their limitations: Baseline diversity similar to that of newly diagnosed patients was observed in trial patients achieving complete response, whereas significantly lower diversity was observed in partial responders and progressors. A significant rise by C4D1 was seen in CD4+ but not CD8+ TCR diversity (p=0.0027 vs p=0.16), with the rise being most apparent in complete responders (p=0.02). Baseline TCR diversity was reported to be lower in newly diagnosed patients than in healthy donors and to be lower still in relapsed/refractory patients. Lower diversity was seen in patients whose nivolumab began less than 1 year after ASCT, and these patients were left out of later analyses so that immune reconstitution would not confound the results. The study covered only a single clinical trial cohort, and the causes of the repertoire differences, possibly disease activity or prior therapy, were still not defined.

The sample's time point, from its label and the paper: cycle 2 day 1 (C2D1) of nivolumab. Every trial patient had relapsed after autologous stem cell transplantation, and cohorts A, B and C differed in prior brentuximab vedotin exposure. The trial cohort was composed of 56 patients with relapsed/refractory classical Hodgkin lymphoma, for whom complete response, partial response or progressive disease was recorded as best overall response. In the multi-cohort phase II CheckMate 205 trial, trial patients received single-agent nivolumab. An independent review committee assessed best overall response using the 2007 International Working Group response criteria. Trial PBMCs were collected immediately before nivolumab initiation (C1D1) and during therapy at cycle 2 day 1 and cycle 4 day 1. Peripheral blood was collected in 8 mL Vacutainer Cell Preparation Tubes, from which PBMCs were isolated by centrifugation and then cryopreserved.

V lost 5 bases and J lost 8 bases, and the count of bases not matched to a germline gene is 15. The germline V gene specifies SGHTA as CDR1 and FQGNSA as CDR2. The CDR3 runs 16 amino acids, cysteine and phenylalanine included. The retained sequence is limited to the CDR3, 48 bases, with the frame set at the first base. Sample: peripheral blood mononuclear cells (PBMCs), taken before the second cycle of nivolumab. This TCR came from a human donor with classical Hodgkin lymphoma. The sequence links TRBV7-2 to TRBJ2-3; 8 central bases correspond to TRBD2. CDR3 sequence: CASSPRRAGGHVTQYF. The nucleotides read TGTGCCAGCAGCCCCCGCCGGGCGGGGGGCCACGTTACGCAGTATTTT.